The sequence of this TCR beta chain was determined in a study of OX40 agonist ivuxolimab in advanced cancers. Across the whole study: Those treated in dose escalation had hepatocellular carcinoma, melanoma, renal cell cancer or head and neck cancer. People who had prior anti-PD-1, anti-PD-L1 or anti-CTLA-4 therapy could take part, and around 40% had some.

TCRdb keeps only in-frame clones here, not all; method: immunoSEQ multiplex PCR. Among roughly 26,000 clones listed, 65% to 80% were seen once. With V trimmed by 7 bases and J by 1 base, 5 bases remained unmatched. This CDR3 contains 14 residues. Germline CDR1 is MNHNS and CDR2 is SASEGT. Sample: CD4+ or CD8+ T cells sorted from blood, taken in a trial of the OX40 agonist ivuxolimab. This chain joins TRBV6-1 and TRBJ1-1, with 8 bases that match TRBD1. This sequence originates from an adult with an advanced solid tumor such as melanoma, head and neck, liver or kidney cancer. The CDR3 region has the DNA TGTGCCAGCAAATCGACAGGGGCGAACACTGAAGCTTTCTTT. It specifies CASKSTGANTEAFF.